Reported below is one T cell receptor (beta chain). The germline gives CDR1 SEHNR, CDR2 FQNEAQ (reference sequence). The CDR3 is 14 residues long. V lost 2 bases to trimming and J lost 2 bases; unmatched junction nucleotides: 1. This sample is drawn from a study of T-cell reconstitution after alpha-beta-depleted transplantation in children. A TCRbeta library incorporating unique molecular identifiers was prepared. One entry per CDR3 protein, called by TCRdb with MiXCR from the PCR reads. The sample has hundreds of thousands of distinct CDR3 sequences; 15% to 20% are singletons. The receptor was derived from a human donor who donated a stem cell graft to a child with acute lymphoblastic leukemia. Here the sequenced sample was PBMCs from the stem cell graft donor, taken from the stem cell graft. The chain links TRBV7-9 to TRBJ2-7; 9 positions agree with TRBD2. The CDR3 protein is CASSLQREAYEQYF. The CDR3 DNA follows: TGTGCCAGCAGCTTACAGCGGGAGGCCTACGAGCAGTACTTC.